This T cell receptor beta chain was found in a study of blood T cell repertoires in COVID-19. Germline V gene data show CDR1 as SGHDT and CDR2 as YYEEEE. The CDR3 totals 14 residues. Unmatched junction bases numbered 5, after V lost 2 bases and J lost 4 bases. Produced via immunoSEQ multiplex PCR; TCRdb's table is partial and in-frame only. The sample holds approximately 160,000 clones; about 88% are singletons and the top ten take roughly 19%. This clone was observed a handful of times. The receptor was derived from a woman older than 75 with acute or convalescent COVID-19. The chain uses TRBV5-6 and TRBJ1-1; 7 bases align to TRBD1. The sample comprised peripheral blood. CDR3 in DNA: TGTGCCAGCAGCTTAGGTAGGGGGCCCACTGAAGCTTTCTTT. This translates into CASSLGRGPTEAFF.